This T cell receptor (beta chain) was recorded in a study of cytomegalovirus exposure and HLA in healthy donors. Study observations and caveats: There were some V segments, including TRBV6-2 and TRBV6-3, excluded as indistinguishable. Rare TCR sequences predominated, though certain public TCRs were found in many donors. As was reported, the HLA-A and HLA-B alleles of most subjects were accurately predicted from TCR beta sequences.

This clone was seen only once. Antigen specificity is unknown. The CDR3 sequence is 14 residues long. Germline CDR1 and CDR2: MNHNY and SVGAGI (reference sequence). V lost 4 bases to trimming and J lost 7 bases, with 15 bases between them. Each donor's status was that of a healthy bone marrow donor. Primers included in the PCR were 60 Vbeta and 13 Jbeta primers. Method: immunoSEQ multiplex PCR; TCRdb's copy keeps in-frame clones and lacks some. The table shows roughly 150,000 clones, with 60% to 80% occurring only once. This TCR was recovered from a male donor in good health and CMV-seronegative. The rearrangement uses TRBV6-6 and TRBJ2-3; D possibly corresponds to TRBD2 (7 bases). The sequenced material came from PBMCs. CDR3 amino acids: CASSLGGDTHTQYF. The CDR3 nucleotides are TGTGCCAGCAGTTTAGGGGGGGACACTCATACGCAGTATTTT.